This is a list of T cell receptor beta chains from one sample in a study of blood T cell repertoires in COVID-19. TCRdb's table, derived via immunoSEQ multiplex PCR, lists solely in-frame clones and lacks some. Among over 35,000 clones listed, roughly four fifths were seen once. Sequenced sample: peripheral blood. The receptors here all came from a human donor with acute or convalescent COVID-19. The donor label of this sample is uncertain. Each CDR3 is given with its conserved first and last residue. A D gene is named only where the DNA matches it firmly. Not all rows give a size; the values are once, few, many and, for expanded clones, a class.

TRBJ1-2 | few | 12 | TRBV3-1/TRBV3-2 | . | TGTGCCAGCAGCCAACAAAGGGGTGGCTACACCTTC | CASSQQRGGYTF
TRBJ2-3 | . | 18 | TRBV3-1/TRBV3-2 | TRBD2 | TGTGCCAGCAGCCAGGAGGGACTAGCGGGCCCAAGCACAGATACGCAGTATTTT | CASSQEGLAGPSTDTQYF
TRBJ2-3 | . | 14 | TRBV28 | TRBD1 | TGTGCCAGCAGTTCAGGACAGGGTGATCGGACGCAGTATTTT | CASSSGQGDRTQYF
TRBJ2-3 | . | 15 | TRBV15 | TRBD1 | TGTGCCACCAGCAGGGACAGGGTTAGCACAGATACGCAGTATTTT | CATSRDRVSTDTQYF
TRBJ2-2 | . | 19 | TRBV10-2 | TRBD2 | TGCGCCAGCACCCTACTCTGGGGGACTAGCGGGAGCCACACCGGGGAGCTGTTTTTT | CASTLLWGTSGSHTGELFF
TRBJ2-1 | . | 17 | TRBV6-1 | TRBD2 | TGTGCCAGCAGTGAAGAGAGCGGGAGGACCCTTTACAATGAGCAGTTCTTC | CASSEESGRTLYNEQFF
TRBJ2-4 | once | 18 | TRBV4-1 | . | TGCGCCAGCAGCCAAGTGGACGGGGGACGACTAGCCAAAAACATTCAGTACTTC | CASSQVDGGRLAKNIQYF
TRBJ2-3 | . | 16 | TRBV21-1 | . | TGTGCCAGCAGCAATTCCGGCGACTATAGCACAGATACGCAGTATTTT | CASSNSGDYSTDTQYF
TRBJ1-1 | . | 13 | TRBV30 | . | TGTGCCTGGAGTGTATATGAGGACACTGAAGCTTTCTTT | CAWSVYEDTEAFF
TRBJ2-3 | . | 16 | TRBV19 | TRBD1 | TGTGCCAGTAGTCCCCGACAGGGGGCCTCCACAGATACGCAGTATTTT | CASSPRQGASTDTQYF
TRBJ2-1 | . | 16 | TRBV3-1/TRBV3-2 | TRBD1 | TGTGCCAGCAGCCTAACTATGGGGACAGGGGTAAATGAGCAGTTCTTC | CASSLTMGTGVNEQFF
TRBJ1-1 | . | 12 | TRBV18 | . | TGTGCCAGCTCACCGGACAGACGTGAAGCTTTCTTT | CASSPDRREAFF
TRBJ2-2 | . | 14 | TRBV5-1 | . | TGCGCCAGCAGCAGGGGGTTAAACACCGGGGAGCTGTTTTTT | CASSRGLNTGELFF
TRBJ1-2 | . | 14 | TRBV24-1 | . | TGTGCCACCAGTGATTTGAACAGGGCAATGGGCTACACCTTC | CATSDLNRAMGYTF
TRBJ1-4 | . | 15 | TRBV28 | . | TGTGCCACCGTGGGCGGAGGGGTAGGGGATGAAAAACTGTTTTTT | CATVGGGVGDEKLFF
TRBJ1-2 | . | 12 | TRBV29-1 | . | TGCAGCGTTGAACAGGCAAACTATGGCTACACCTTC | CSVEQANYGYTF
TRBJ2-7 | once | 15 | TRBV2 | TRBD1 | TGTGCCAGCAAGCTCGAACAGGGGGCAAGTTACGAGCAGTACTTC | CASKLEQGASYEQYF
TRBJ2-7 | . | 11 | TRBV5-1 | . | TGCGCCAGCAGCGCCGGGGACGAGCAGTACTTC | CASSAGDEQYF
TRBJ2-2 | . | 18 | TRBV9 | TRBD2 | TGTGCCAGCGCGCTGACTAGCGGGTCGGGAACGGGCACCGGGGAGCTGTTTTTT | CASALTSGSGTGTGELFF
TRBJ1-5 | . | 15 | TRBV5-6 | . | TGTGCCAGCAGCTTCGGGGTAAATGAGGGTCAGCCCCAGCATTTT | CASSFGVNEGQPQHF
TRBJ2-7 | . | 16 | TRBV4-1 | TRBD2 | TGCGCCAGCAGCCAGCCGGGGACTAGAAACTCCTACGAGCAGTACTTC | CASSQPGTRNSYEQYF
TRBJ1-2 | many | 13 | TRBV5-5 | . | TGTGCCAGCAGCCCCTGGACAGTCAAAGGCTACACCTTC | CASSPWTVKGYTF
TRBJ2-7 | . | 14 | TRBV5-1 | . | TGCGCCAGCAGCCTTATGGGACAATCAAACGAGCAGTACTTC | CASSLMGQSNEQYF
TRBJ1-1 | . | 13 | TRBV6-5 | TRBD1 | TGTGCCAGCAGAGGGACAGGGTTCCCTGAAGCTTTCTTT | CASRGTGFPEAFF
TRBJ1-4 | . | 15 | TRBV16 | . | TGTGCCAGCAGCCAGGAGGGTACGGTTAATGAAAAACTGTTTTTT | CASSQEGTVNEKLFF
TRBJ2-1 | . | 16 | TRBV21-1 | . | TGTGCCAGCAGCAAAGGTGGGGGACTAGCGGCAAATGAGCAGTTCTTC | CASSKGGGLAANEQFF
TRBJ2-1 | once | 14 | TRBV7-3 | . | TGTGCCAGCAGCTTAGGCTCTAGTGATAATGAGCAGTTCTTC | CASSLGSSDNEQFF
TRBJ1-5 | few | 13 | TRBV10-2 | . | TGCGCCAGCAGTGAATGGCAGAATCAGCCCCAGCATTTT | CASSEWQNQPQHF
TRBJ1-4 | . | 15 | TRBV5-8 | TRBD1 | TGTGCCAGCAGCTTGATTGGGACAGGGGAGGAAAAACTGTTTTTT | CASSLIGTGEEKLFF
TRBJ1-1 | . | 14 | TRBV6-5 | . | TGTGCCAGCAGAAGGGACAAAGCGAACACTGAAGCTTTCTTT | CASRRDKANTEAFF
TRBJ2-5 | once | 17 | TRBV18 | TRBD2 | TGTGCCAGCTCACCAGGGACTAGGGTTTCGGGAGAGGAGACCCAGTACTTC | CASSPGTRVSGEETQYF
TRBJ2-7 | . | 14 | TRBV30 | TRBD1 | TGTGCCTGGAGGGACCGGGACAGGGGCCACGAGCAGTACTTC | CAWRDRDRGHEQYF
TRBJ2-5 | . | 17 | TRBV4-1 | TRBD1 | TGCGCCAGCAGCCAAAAATTACCCGGACAGGGAGAAGAGACCCAGTACTTC | CASSQKLPGQGEETQYF
TRBJ2-1 | few | 15 | TRBV3-1/TRBV3-2 | . | TGTGCCAGCAGCCGACGACTAGGATCCTACAATGAGCAGTTCTTC | CASSRRLGSYNEQFF
TRBJ1-2 | . | 13 | TRBV28 | . | TGTGCCAGCGGGACAACTACTAACTATGGCTACACCTTC | CASGTTTNYGYTF
TRBJ1-2 | . | 14 | TRBV6-4 | TRBD1 | TGTGCCAGCAGTGACTCCCAGGGGGCGCGGGGCTACACCTTC | CASSDSQGARGYTF
TRBJ1-2 | . | 13 | TRBV6-5 | . | TGTGCCAGCAGAACAGGATTAGACTATGGCTACACCTTC | CASRTGLDYGYTF
TRBJ2-5 | . | 14 | TRBV30 | TRBD1 | TGTGCCTGGAGTGTGACAGGGCTCCAAGAGACCCAGTACTTC | CAWSVTGLQETQYF
TRBJ1-2 | . | 14 | TRBV3-1/TRBV3-2 | TRBD1 | TGTGCCAGCAGCCTCGTCACAGGGGGAAATGGCTACACCTTC | CASSLVTGGNGYTF
TRBJ1-1 | . | 15 | TRBV27 | TRBD1 | TGTGCCAGCAAGGGAACGACAGGGGTGGGCACTGAAGCTTTCTTT | CASKGTTGVGTEAFF